Sequencing of this T cell receptor (beta chain) was carried out in a study of blood T cell repertoires in COVID-19. Sequenced by immunoSEQ multiplex PCR; TCRdb stores in-frame clones only, minus some. The repertoire holds 200,000 to 300,000 clones, with approximately 86% as singletons. This TCR came from a man between 60 and 75 years old who had recovered from COVID-19. Sequencing was done on a sample of peripheral blood.

CDR3 nucleotide sequence: TGTGCCAGCAGCTTGGACCCGCGATTCTATAATTCACCCCTCCACTTT. Translated: CASSLDPRFYNSPLHF. The genes are TRBV5-6 and TRBJ1-6; the D is unclear. V was pared by 0 bases and J by 3 bases, with 10 bases between. CDR3 length equals 16 residues. Germline V gives CDR1 SGHDT, CDR2 YYEEEE.